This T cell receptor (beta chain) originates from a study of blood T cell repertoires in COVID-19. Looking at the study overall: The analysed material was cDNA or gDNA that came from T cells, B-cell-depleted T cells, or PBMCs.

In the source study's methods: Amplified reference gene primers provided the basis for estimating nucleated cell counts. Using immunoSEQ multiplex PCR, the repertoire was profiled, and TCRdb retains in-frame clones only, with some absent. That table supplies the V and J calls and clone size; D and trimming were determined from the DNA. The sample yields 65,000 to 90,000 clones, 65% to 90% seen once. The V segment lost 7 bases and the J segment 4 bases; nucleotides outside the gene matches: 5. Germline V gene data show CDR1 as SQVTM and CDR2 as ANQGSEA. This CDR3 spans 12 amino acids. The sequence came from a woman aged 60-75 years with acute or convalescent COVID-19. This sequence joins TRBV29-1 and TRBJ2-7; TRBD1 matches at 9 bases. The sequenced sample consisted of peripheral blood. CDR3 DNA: TGCAGCGCTTCGACAGGGGGATACGAGCAGTACTTC. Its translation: CSASTGGYEQYF.